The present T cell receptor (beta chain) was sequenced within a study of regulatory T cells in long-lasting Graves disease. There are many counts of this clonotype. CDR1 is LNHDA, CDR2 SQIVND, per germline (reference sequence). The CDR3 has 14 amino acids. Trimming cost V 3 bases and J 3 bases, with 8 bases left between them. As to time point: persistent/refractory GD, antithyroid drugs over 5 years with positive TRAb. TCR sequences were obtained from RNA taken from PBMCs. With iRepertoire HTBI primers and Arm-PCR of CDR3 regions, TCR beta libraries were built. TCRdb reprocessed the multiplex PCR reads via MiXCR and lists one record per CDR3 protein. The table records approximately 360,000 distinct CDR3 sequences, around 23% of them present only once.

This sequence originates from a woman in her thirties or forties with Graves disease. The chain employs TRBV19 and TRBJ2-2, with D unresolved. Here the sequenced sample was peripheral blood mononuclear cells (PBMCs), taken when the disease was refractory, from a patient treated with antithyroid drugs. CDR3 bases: TGTGCCAGTAGTATCCCAGCCTACACCGGGGAGCTGTTTTTT. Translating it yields CASSIPAYTGELFF.